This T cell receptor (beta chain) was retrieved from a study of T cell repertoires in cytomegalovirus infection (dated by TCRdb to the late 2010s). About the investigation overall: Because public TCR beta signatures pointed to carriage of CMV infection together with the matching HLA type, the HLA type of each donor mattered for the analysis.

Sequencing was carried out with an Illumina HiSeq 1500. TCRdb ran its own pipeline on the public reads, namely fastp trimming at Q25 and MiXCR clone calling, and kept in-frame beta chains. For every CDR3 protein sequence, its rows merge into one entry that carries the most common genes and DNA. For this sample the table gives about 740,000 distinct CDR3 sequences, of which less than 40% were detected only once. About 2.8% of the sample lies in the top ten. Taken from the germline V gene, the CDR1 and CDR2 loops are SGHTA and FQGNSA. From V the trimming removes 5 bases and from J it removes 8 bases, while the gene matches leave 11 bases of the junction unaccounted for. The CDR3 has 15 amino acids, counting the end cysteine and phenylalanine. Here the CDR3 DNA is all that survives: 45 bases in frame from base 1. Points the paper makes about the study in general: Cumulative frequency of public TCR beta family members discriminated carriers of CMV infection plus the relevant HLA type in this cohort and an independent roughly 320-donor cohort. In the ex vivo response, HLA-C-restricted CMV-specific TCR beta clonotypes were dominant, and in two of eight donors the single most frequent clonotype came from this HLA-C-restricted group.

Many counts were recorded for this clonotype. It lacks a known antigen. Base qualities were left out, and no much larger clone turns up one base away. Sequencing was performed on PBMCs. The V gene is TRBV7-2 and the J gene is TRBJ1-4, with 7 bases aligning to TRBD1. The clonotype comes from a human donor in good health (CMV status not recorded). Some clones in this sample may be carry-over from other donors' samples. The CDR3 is CASSAQRGLGEKLFF. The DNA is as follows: TGTGCCAGCAGCGCCCAAAGGGGGCTTGGGGAAAAACTGTTTTTT.